This T cell receptor beta chain was documented in a study of spatial heterogeneity in lung cancer. Whole-study results and caveats: Whereas they appeared in blood less at follow-up, ubiquitous expanded tumor TCRs appeared there more at resection.

Each TCR cDNA molecule bore a unique molecular identifier. TCRdb re-called the 5' RACE reads through MiXCR, storing one row per CDR3 protein. The data contain about 44,000 distinct CDR3 sequences, approximately 14% of them singletons. The V end lost 4 bases, the J end lost 2 bases, and 17 bases lay between the germline ends. The CDR3 covers 16 residues. Germline V gene sequence: CDR1 SGHNT, CDR2 YYREEE (reference sequence). This clonotype was seen only a few times. Its antigen is not identified. The time point here: sample taken at primary tumor resection. The donors were approximately 65 patients with non-small cell lung cancer that was early-stage and untreated. Whole RNA was taken from tumor, nontumor lung or frozen PBMC; it was then sequenced unsorted.

Sample: PBMCs, taken at surgery. The chain employs TRBV5-4 and TRBJ2-3; D remains unclear. The clonotype was recovered from a male donor with early-stage non-small cell lung cancer. The CDR3 is CASSLVPGWDTDTQYF. Written as DNA, the CDR3 is TGTGCCAGCAGCCTTGTGCCAGGTTGGGACACAGATACGCAGTATTTT.